This T cell receptor (beta chain) was recovered during a study of shared clonotypes between healthy human individuals. Overall study findings and caveats: Lower generation probabilities were found for non-shared clonotypes than for those shared by all four donors. Around 5% of naive CD4 clonotypes were shared across a few donors.

The CDR3 totals 15 residues. The V and J ends lost 3 bases and 0 bases respectively, with 12 bases between them. Germline V lookup: CDR1 SGHTA, CDR2 FQGTGA. To note about this clone: The antigen remains undetermined.

The naive CD8 population came from CD45RO-negative cells selected for CCR7, without terminally differentiated effector memory CD45RA+ cells. TCRdb keeps only in-frame clones here, not all; method: immunoSEQ multiplex PCR. Of about 680,000 clones in the sample, roughly nine tenths were seen once. This TCR derives from a man aged 30-40 years in good health. The J gene is TRBJ2-7, the V gene TRBV7-3; D gene unclear. The specimen sequenced was naive CD8+ T cells sorted from blood. CDR3 DNA sequence: TGTGCCAGCAGCTTGCTCCCTGACGACTCCTACGAGCAGTACTTC. Its translation: CASSLLPDDSYEQYF.